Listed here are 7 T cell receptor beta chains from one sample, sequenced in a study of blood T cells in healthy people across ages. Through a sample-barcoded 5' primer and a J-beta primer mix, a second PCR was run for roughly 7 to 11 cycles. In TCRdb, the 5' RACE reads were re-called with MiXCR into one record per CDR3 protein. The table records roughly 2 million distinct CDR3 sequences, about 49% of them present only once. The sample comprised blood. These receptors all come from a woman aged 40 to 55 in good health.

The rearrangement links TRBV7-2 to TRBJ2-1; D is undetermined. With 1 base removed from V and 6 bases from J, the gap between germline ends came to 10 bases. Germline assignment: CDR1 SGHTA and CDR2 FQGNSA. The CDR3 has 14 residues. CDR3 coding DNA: TGTGCCAGCAGCTTAGAACTGGTCCGCAATGAGCAGTTCTTC. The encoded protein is CASSLELVRNEQFF.

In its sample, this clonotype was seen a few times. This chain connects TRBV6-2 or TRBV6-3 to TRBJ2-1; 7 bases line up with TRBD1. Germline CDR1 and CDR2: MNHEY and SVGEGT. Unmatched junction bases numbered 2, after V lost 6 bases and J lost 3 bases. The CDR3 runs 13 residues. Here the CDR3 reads CASRGQFYNEQFF. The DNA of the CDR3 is TGTGCCAGCAGGGGACAGTTCTACAATGAGCAGTTCTTC.

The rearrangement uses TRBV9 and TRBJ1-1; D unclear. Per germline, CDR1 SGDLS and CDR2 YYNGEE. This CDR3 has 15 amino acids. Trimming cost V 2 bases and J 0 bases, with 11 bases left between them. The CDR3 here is CASSVPSGLNTEAFF. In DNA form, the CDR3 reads TGTGCCAGCAGCGTGCCGTCTGGGTTGAACACTGAAGCTTTCTTT. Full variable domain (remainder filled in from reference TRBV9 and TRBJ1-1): DSGVTQTPKHLITATGQRVTLRCSPRSGDLSVYWYQQSLDQGLQFLIQYYNGEERAKGNILERFSAQQFPDLHSELNLSSLELGDSALYFCASSVPSGLNTEAFFGQGTRLTVV.

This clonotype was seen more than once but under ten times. The CDR3 nucleotides read TGCAGTGCCAACCCGGGGAGGGGGGCCAACGTCCTGACTTTC. Amino acid sequence: CSANPGRGANVLTF. This chain links TRBV20-1 with TRBJ2-6; possible D gene TRBD2, 6 bases. In germline, CDR1 is DFQATT, CDR2 SNEGSKA (reference sequence). The CDR3 extends over 14 amino acids. Trimming cost V 6 bases and J 4 bases, with 13 bases left between them.

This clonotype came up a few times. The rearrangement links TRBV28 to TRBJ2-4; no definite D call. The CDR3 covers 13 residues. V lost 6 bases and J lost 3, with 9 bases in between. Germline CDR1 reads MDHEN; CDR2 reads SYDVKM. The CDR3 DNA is TGTGCCAGCAGCTCCCCGGGCAAAAACATTCAGTACTTC. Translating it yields CASSSPGKNIQYF.

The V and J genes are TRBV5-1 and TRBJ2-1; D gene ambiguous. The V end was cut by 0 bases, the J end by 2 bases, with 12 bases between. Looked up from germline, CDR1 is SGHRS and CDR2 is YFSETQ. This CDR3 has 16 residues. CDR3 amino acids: CASSLGVLGPYNEQFF. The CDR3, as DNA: TGCGCCAGCAGCTTGGGCGTCCTTGGGCCCTACAATGAGCAGTTCTTC.

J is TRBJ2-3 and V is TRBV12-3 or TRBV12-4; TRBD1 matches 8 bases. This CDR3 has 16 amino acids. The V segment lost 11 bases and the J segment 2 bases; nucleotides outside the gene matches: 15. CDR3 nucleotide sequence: TGTGCCGGCACCCCTGGACAGGGCCATTCCACAGATACGCAGTATTTT. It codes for CAGTPGQGHSTDTQYF.